This TCR beta chain appears in the sequencing data of a study of cytomegalovirus exposure and HLA in healthy donors (TCRdb year 2017). Broadly, across the study: According to an earlier analysis of 550 to 700 of the donors, roughly 180 million T cells yielded 117 million unique TCR beta sequences and approximately 280 Gb of sequence data. An early release covering around 630 HLA-typed donors comprised about 300 gigabases of sequencing data and roughly 85 million unique TCR sequences. The genetic ancestry cluster associated with self-reported Caucasian donors included about 81% of the approximately 410 genotyped donors. The study aimed to test whether signatures of past pathogen exposure could be identified by cataloging public T cell receptors. The T cell repertoires of 666 subjects were profiled by immunosequencing and related to cytomegalovirus serostatus. Along with the roughly 710-subject first cohort, a separate validation cohort of 120 different subjects was used. To predict cytomegalovirus infection status, the study combined high-throughput TCR immunosequencing, statistical association of individual TCRs with disease status, and machine learning. To study patterns of TCR occurrence, a later analysis re-analyzed previously published TCR beta repertoires from several hundred donors and added high-resolution HLA genotyping. The later analysis used no new phenotypic data to find candidate immune exposures, relying instead on TCR beta sequences and their occurrence across donors. An earlier analysis of roughly 580 of the donors used high-throughput TCR beta sequencing to judge whether each TCR beta V gene segment behaved as functional or pseudogenic. Donor age, sex, ethnicity and CMV serostatus were compiled together with the repertoire data. Genome-wide SNP genotypes for about 60% of the roughly 670 donors were used in a later genetic analysis, which treated that subset as a discovery cohort. All discovery cohort repertoires had been generated using a single sequencing platform. Both class I and class II loci were covered by HLA typing, at four-digit resolution. The number of donors typed differed by locus, with roughly 629-640 for A, B, C, DRB1 and DQB1, about 500 for DQA1, over 600 for DPA1, and approximately 470 for DPB1. About five DR-DQ haplotypes were treated as single units for association and clustering because of strong linkage in the cohort. Across around 400 genotyped donors of the cohort, an average of about 200,000 unique TCR beta nucleotide sequences per donor were sequenced, and roughly 20% of those sequences were non-productive.

The germline V gene sets CDR1 to SGHTA and CDR2 to FQGNSA. The CDR3 spans 17 residues, from the cysteine through the phenylalanine. The CDR3 DNA has 51 bases and is translated from base 1. Compared with germline, V lacks 1 base and J lacks 3 bases; bases without a gene match: 6. With regard to this clone: No cognate antigen has been identified for it. Within one base of it there is no much larger clone, and no base qualities were kept.

Library construction relied on the immunoSEQ multiplex PCR assay. A mixture of 60 forward primers for TCR Vbeta segments and 13 reverse primers for TCR Jbeta segments was used in the multiplex PCR. The CDR3 region of rearranged TCR beta genes was amplified from genomic DNA by a multiplex PCR assay. On the Illumina HiSeq System, the amplified TCR beta libraries were sequenced as 87-base-pair reads. In the original analysis: In a later analysis, about 80 million unique TCR beta chains were counted across the approximately 640 repertoires, and about 9.9 million of these chains were shared by at least two donors. To remove PCR and sequencing errors, raw reads were error-corrected and collapsed into unique sequences using a nearest-neighbor algorithm that merged closely related sequences. Alignment of CDR3 sequences to IMGT reference sequences was used to assign V, D and J gene segments. For a sequence to be retained, at least a six-nucleotide match to both a V gene segment and a J gene segment was required. A rearrangement was called productive if the CDR3 had no stop codons and remained in frame with V and J, and every other rearrangement was called non-productive. Following IMGT convention, CDR3 was defined as the stretch from the second conserved V-encoded cysteine up to the conserved J-encoded phenylalanine. Sequences without an unambiguous match to a single V gene segment were excluded from the earlier analysis of 450 to 650 of the donors. In an earlier analysis of around 590 of the donors, a V segment was called functional when productive rearrangements were above 56.7%, and segregating when the standard deviation between donors exceeded 5%. A statistical classification framework was developed to diagnose cytomegalovirus status using the catalog of TCR beta chain sequences. A later analysis assigned V and J genes by comparing TCR nucleotide sequences with IMGT/GENE-DB human TR gene sequences. A later analysis assigned CDR3 sequences and most-parsimonious VDJ recombination scenarios with the TCRdist pipeline. In a later analysis, every TCR beta chain was defined by the combination of its CDR3 amino acid sequence and its V-gene family, and reads without a unique V-gene family were dropped. To address suspected cross-contamination and a sequencing artifact, a later analysis removed approximately 600 highly shared, low-generation-probability nucleotide sequences. A later analysis calculated a clonal expansion index for each public chain from normalized within-repertoire ranks of inferred template counts. Generation probabilities in a later analysis came from a VDJ recombination model fitted to out-of-frame rearrangements, and those results were checked against IGoR. In a later analysis, TCR-TCR, TCR-HLA and TCR-CMV co-occurrence was scored with hypergeometric tests, and a repertoire-size bias correction was applied to TCR pairs. A later analysis estimated false discovery rates by permuting HLA or CMV assignments 20 times. A later analysis grouped co-occurring TCRs with DBSCAN, adding TCRdist sequence similarity when clustering within HLA-allele-positive subsets. Co-occurrence clustering excluded repertoires with fewer than 30,000 or more than 120,000 public chains, plus five with anomalous nucleotide sharing. Drawn from immuneACCESS, this table holds only the in-frame rearrangements with V and J called that TCRdb kept. Clones are partly lost; checked studies trace under half to an unresolved V gene and leave the rest unexplained. From that table come the V and J calls and clone size; the DNA was used to work out D and trimming. This sample is represented by about 89,000 clones; 63% of them were singletons. The top ten hold roughly 6.8% of the sample.

The cohort comprised hundreds of healthy bone marrow donors. Cohort members were all nominally healthy when sampled, although unrecorded immune exposures were likely present. The donor tested CMV seronegative, placing the donor among the 350 or so seronegative members of the cohort. A peripheral blood sample was collected from each donor, and TCR beta sequencing was performed on peripheral blood mononuclear cells. Genomic DNA was extracted from the blood cell samples with the Qiagen DNeasy Blood Extraction Kit. Points the paper makes about the study in general: Most CMV-associated TCR beta chains appeared to be HLA-restricted in a later analysis, and the HLA associations seemed to be driven largely by CMV exposure. Because counts were too low, seventeen rarely observed V segments, including chromosome 9 orphons, were left out of the earlier analysis of 587 of the donors. A later analysis reported that several top co-occurrence clusters appeared linked to parvovirus B19, influenza, CMV and Epstein-Barr virus. Strong co-occurrence of HLA alleles, especially DR and DQ, made assigning TCR associations to individual alleles difficult. In an earlier analysis of 587 of the donors, most TCR beta V segments appeared in productive rearrangements about 90% or about 30% of the time, broadly matching IMGT annotations. In a later analysis, the rate of TCR association differed among HLA loci, with DRB1 alleles having the most associated TCRs and HLA-C alleles having the fewest. In the study, approximately 150 TCR beta chains were listed as associated with cytomegalovirus. The classifier was reported to diagnose cytomegalovirus status with high specificity and sensitivity in both the original and validation cohorts. A later analysis found that HLA-associated TCR beta chains were more clonally expanded and had lower generation probabilities than equally common non-associated chains. The presence/absence analyses assumed that sequencing depth was roughly uniform across donors, and that assumption may not be true. A cluster of highly shared sequence variants was judged likely to be a technical artifact of the sequencing pipeline. Correlated functional status among segregating V segments might be attributable to linkage disequilibrium, but an unknown experimental factor could not be ruled out. In vitro tests confirmed that a few of the cytomegalovirus-associated TCR beta chains recognize cytomegalovirus antigens. Across donors, most TCR sequences were observed very rarely, whereas some public TCRs were present in many individuals. At a false discovery rate of 0.05, a later analysis linked around 15,000 TCR beta sequences to specific HLA alleles. For the cohort, immune exposure information was limited to CMV serostatus. The 87-base-pair reads could not distinguish some IMGT-functional V segments, including TRBV6-2 and TRBV6-3, so those segments were excluded. An association between a missense DCLRE1C variant and V-gene and J-gene trimming of TCR beta chains was found in a later genetic analysis and replicated in an independent cohort. It was suggested by the authors that the approach could potentially be generalized to other disease states and immunological phenotypes. Because HLA typing was missing for some donors at each locus, association tests included only the typed subset. Only TCR beta chains were sequenced in this cohort, and the absence of alpha or paired-chain data limited detectable features. A further reported finding was that TCR beta sequences accurately predicted the HLA-A and HLA-B alleles for most subjects in the first cohort. A later genetic analysis reported fewer N-insertions in productive TCRs among donors in an Asian-associated ancestry cluster than the roughly 670-donor mean.

The chain couples TRBV7-2 to TRBJ2-5, with TRBD2 matching 12 junction bases. The sample comprised PBMCs. This TCR was sampled from a woman aged 25 to 45 in good health and CMV-seronegative. The DNA sequence is as follows: TGTGCCAGCAGCTTAGTTTCGCTAGCGGGAGGGGAAGAGACCCAGTACTTC. Translated, this is CASSLVSLAGGEETQYF.